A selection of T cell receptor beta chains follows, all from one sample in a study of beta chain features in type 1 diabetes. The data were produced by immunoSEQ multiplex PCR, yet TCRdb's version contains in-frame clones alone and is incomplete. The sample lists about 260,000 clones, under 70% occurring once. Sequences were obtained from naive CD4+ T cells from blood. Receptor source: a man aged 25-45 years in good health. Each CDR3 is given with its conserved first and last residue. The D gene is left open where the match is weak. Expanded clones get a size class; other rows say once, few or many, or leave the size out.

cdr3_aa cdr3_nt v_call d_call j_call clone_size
CSVDGWANEQFF TGCAGCGTTGATGGCTGGGCCAATGAGCAGTTCTTC TRBV29-1 - TRBJ2-1 -
CSATEAFF TGCAGCGCCACTGAAGCTTTCTTT TRBV29-1 - TRBJ1-1 few
CAWSGQGLGGYTF TGTGCCTGGAGCGGACAGGGATTGGGTGGCTACACCTTC TRBV30 TRBD1 TRBJ1-2 -
CSGGGSYNEQFF TGCAGCGGCGGCGGGTCCTACAATGAGCAGTTCTTC TRBV29-1 - TRBJ2-1 few
CSVQGDTEAFF TGCAGCGTTCAGGGGGACACTGAAGCTTTCTTT TRBV29-1 TRBD1 TRBJ1-1 once
CASSFHRGRGYEQYF TGCGCCAGCAGCTTCCACAGGGGGCGAGGTTACGAGCAGTACTTC TRBV5-1 TRBD1 TRBJ2-7 -
CASSLEHPGTSGKNEQFF TGTGCCAGCAGCTTAGAGCACCCCGGGACTAGCGGGAAGAATGAGCAGTTCTTC TRBV7-2 TRBD2 TRBJ2-1 -
CASIALGVYNEQFF TGTGCCAGCATAGCCCTAGGGGTATACAATGAGCAGTTCTTC TRBV2 - TRBJ2-1 -
CASSLGAGANSPLHF TGTGCCAGCAGCTTAGGCGCAGGGGCAAATTCACCCCTCCACTTT TRBV7-9 - TRBJ1-6 -
CASSLISGRTVGGELFF TGTGCCAGCAGCTTAATCAGCGGGAGGACGGTCGGCGGGGAGCTGTTTTTT TRBV7-2 TRBD2 TRBJ2-2 -
CASKPAGQRYKSSYNEQFF TGTGCCAGCAAGCCCGCGGGTCAACGATATAAGAGCTCCTACAATGAGCAGTTCTTC TRBV28 - TRBJ2-1 few
CASSSQGRRSVYTF TGTGCCAGCAGCTCACAAGGGCGGAGATCGGTATACACCTTC TRBV14 - TRBJ1-2 -
CASSAKPGRNTGELFF TGTGCCAGCAGCGCCAAACCGGGACGGAACACCGGGGAGCTGTTTTTT TRBV9 - TRBJ2-2 -
CASSPRDRGSRETQYF TGTGCCAGCAGCCCCCGGGACAGGGGTTCTAGGGAGACCCAGTACTTC TRBV9 TRBD1 TRBJ2-5 -
CASSSVPGTFSSYEQYF TGTGCCAGCAGCTCCGTTCCCGGGACTTTCAGCTCCTACGAGCAGTACTTC TRBV5-4 - TRBJ2-7 -
CAWMQGSTEAFF TGTGCCTGGATGCAGGGGTCCACTGAAGCTTTCTTT TRBV30 - TRBJ1-1 -
CASSWDRGNTEAFF TGTGCCAGCAGCTGGGACAGGGGAAATACTGAAGCTTTCTTT TRBV7-2 TRBD1 TRBJ1-1 -
CASRLAGDHEQYF TGTGCCAGCAGACTAGCGGGAGACCACGAGCAGTACTTC TRBV28 TRBD2 TRBJ2-7 -
CASSRDREETQYF TGTGCCAGCAGCAGGGACAGGGAAGAGACCCAGTACTTC TRBV7-2 TRBD1 TRBJ2-5 -
CSVVAQSGGRWDTQYF TGCAGCGTTGTGGCCCAATCGGGGGGGCGTTGGGATACGCAGTATTTT TRBV29-1 TRBD2 TRBJ2-3 few
CSAQAGSAKNIQYF TGCAGCGCCCAGGCGGGGTCTGCCAAAAACATTCAGTACTTC TRBV29-1 - TRBJ2-4 -
CAWGPQGGNQPQHF TGTGCCTGGGGACCTCAGGGAGGCAATCAGCCCCAGCATTTT TRBV30 - TRBJ1-5 -
CASTSSRAGQETQYF TGTGCCAGCACTTCCTCCCGGGCAGGCCAAGAGACCCAGTACTTC TRBV28 - TRBJ2-5 -
CSVGQYNEQFF TGCAGCGTTGGACAGTACAATGAGCAGTTCTTC TRBV29-1 - TRBJ2-1 -
CASTSSRDRIEAFF TGCGCCAGCACCTCAAGTAGGGACAGGATCGAAGCTTTCTTT TRBV4-1 TRBD1 TRBJ1-1 once
CASSPTGGGSYGYTF TGTGCCAGCAGCCCGACAGGGGGCGGCAGCTATGGCTACACCTTC TRBV7-9 TRBD1 TRBJ1-2 -
CAWSVEGERPFF TGTGCCTGGAGTGTGGAAGGGGAGAGGCCGTTCTTC TRBV30 - TRBJ2-1 once
CASSALTGPGNIQYF TGTGCCAGCAGCGCCCTGACAGGGCCGGGAAACATTCAGTACTTC TRBV7-2 TRBD1 TRBJ2-4 -
CASSATGSFSTDTQYF TGTGCCAGCAGCGCCACCGGGAGTTTTAGCACAGATACGCAGTATTTT TRBV9 - TRBJ2-3 few
CAWEPTATSYNEQFF TGTGCCTGGGAACCGACAGCGACCTCCTACAATGAGCAGTTCTTC TRBV30 - TRBJ2-1 -
CASTGNEQYF TGTGCCAGCACCGGGAACGAGCAGTACTTC TRBV2 - TRBJ2-7 -
CASSYLTNGGYTF TGTGCCAGCAGTTACTTGACCAACGGAGGCTACACCTTC TRBV6-5 - TRBJ1-2 -
CAWSVGQFSGNTIYF TGTGCCTGGAGTGTCGGGCAGTTCTCTGGAAACACCATATATTTT TRBV30 - TRBJ1-3 -